This is a list of T cell receptor beta chains from one sample in a study of T cell responses to AZD1222 COVID-19 vaccine. Sequenced by immunoSEQ multiplex PCR; TCRdb stores in-frame clones only, minus some. Of approximately 270,000 clones detected, almost 95% appear once; the ten largest clones hold around 0.58%. This material consisted of peripheral blood, taken 28 days after the second AZD1222 dose. These receptors came from an adult who received the AZD1222 COVID-19 vaccine. Both conserved end residues are part of each CDR3.

TRBJ1-1 | TRBV5-4 | CASSRKTGGLNTEAFF
TRBJ2-6 | TRBV7-3 | CASSFDLDRLHSGANVLTF
TRBJ2-1 | TRBV27 | CASRGRGRGLAGVGYNEQFF
TRBJ1-6 | TRBV29-1 | CSVDGGRPHF
TRBJ1-2 | TRBV9 | CASSVGISGHYGYTF
TRBJ2-1 | TRBV5-5 | CASSPQVYNEQFF
TRBJ2-7 | TRBV18 | CASSLSYEQYF
TRBJ1-3 | TRBV19 | CASSISRWGSSGNTIYF
TRBJ1-4 | TRBV5-6 | CASSYLDRRDEKLFF
TRBJ1-6 | TRBV27 | CATRGQSNSPLHF
TRBJ2-1 | TRBV24-1 | CATGKAAGASGRPGPYNEQFF
TRBJ2-7 | TRBV28 | CASSFRGHHEQYF
TRBJ2-5 | TRBV28 | CASSPHGGLETQYF
TRBJ1-2 | TRBV21-1 | CASSKASRGAEYGYTF
TRBJ2-7 | TRBV7-9 | CASSSVGQGYEQYF
TRBJ1-3 | TRBV28 | CASSSAEGAYTIYF
TRBJ2-2 | TRBV27 | CASSLSTGGWGELFF
TRBJ2-1 | TRBV28 | CASSLRVSRLKVNEQFF
TRBJ2-3 | TRBV2 | CASSEILAGADTQYF
TRBJ1-1 | TRBV27 | CASSPPGGQAFF
TRBJ2-2 | TRBV5-1 | CASSLAVGNTGELFF
TRBJ2-5 | TRBV3-1/TRBV3-2 | CASGSGVKETQYF
TRBJ2-3 | TRBV2 | CASARDGGIYTQYF
TRBJ2-7 | TRBV9 | CASSVEPNYEQYF